A single sample gave rise to the 16 T cell receptor beta chains below, sequenced in a study of blood T cell repertoires in COVID-19. Clones were sequenced by immunoSEQ multiplex PCR, and TCRdb holds only the in-frame ones, with some missing. The sample carries hundreds of thousands of clones, about 87% recorded once. The sample taken for sequencing was peripheral blood. These receptors came from a woman aged 25 to 39 who had recovered from COVID-19.

The rearrangement links TRBV10-3 to TRBJ1-1, with a possible D match to TRBD1 (6 bases). Germline V gene lookup returns CDR1 ENHRY and CDR2 SYGVKD. Trimming cost V 6 bases and J 5 bases, with 16 bases left between them. The CDR3 has 14 residues. CDR3 residues: CAIRITGPGTEAFF. The CDR3 bases are TGTGCCATCAGGATAACAGGGCCCGGGACTGAAGCTTTCTTT.

This chain links TRBV28 with TRBJ2-7; TRBD1 agrees at 8 bases. The V gene's germline CDR1 is MDHEN and CDR2 SYDVKM. The V and J ends lost 6 bases and 1 base, in that order; junction bases with no gene match: 8. The CDR3 loop spans 15 amino acids. The CDR3 here is CASRIRTGTSYEQYF. Here the CDR3 DNA reads TGTGCCAGCAGGATTCGGACAGGGACATCCTACGAGCAGTACTTC.

The chain employs TRBV19 and TRBJ1-1, with D maybe TRBD1 (5 bases). The CDR3 loop spans 14 amino acids. Trimming removed 1 base at V and 2 bases at J, with 8 bases between. Germline V CDR1 and CDR2: LNHDA, SQIVND (reference sequence). CDR3 sequence: CASSIVRGNTEAFF. The CDR3 bases are TGTGCCAGTAGTATAGTAAGGGGAAACACTGAAGCTTTCTTT.

The chain couples TRBV3-1 (or the pseudogene TRBV3-2) to TRBJ1-1; TRBD1 is a possible D gene (5 bases). This CDR3 spans 17 amino acids. Looked up from germline, CDR1 is LGHDT and CDR2 is YNNKEL (reference sequence). V lost 0 bases and J lost 8, with 22 bases in between. The CDR3 is CASSQEEGQWGRGEAFF. The CDR3, as DNA: TGTGCCAGCAGCCAAGAAGAAGGTCAGTGGGGAAGGGGCGAAGCTTTCTTT.

This clone showed up just a few times. The rearrangement uses TRBV28 and TRBJ2-7; 11 positions match TRBD2. Germline V gives CDR1 MDHEN, CDR2 SYDVKM. This CDR3 region has 15 residues. Trimming removed 6 bases from V and 2 bases from J; junction bases left unmatched: 6. CDR3 DNA sequence: TGTGCCAGCAGCTCTAGCGGGGGGTCGACCTACGAGCAGTACTTC. Amino acids: CASSSSGGSTYEQYF.

The sample holds one count of this clone. The chain has TRBV6-5 and TRBJ1-2; 10 nucleotides line up with TRBD1. The V and J ends lost 6 bases and 4 bases, in that order; junction bases with no gene match: 8. The V gene's germline CDR1 is MNHEY and CDR2 SVGAGI. This CDR3 is built from 15 residues. Here the CDR3 DNA reads TGTGCCAGCAGAACCAAGACAGGGGGCGTCTATGGCTACACCTTC. It encodes CASRTKTGGVYGYTF.

The chain couples TRBV7-9 to TRBJ2-7, with TRBD1 as a possible D gene (6 bases). Trimming took off 1 base at V and 1 base at J, with 8 bases between the two ends. The CDR3 contains 14 residues. Germline V gene lookup returns CDR1 SEHNR and CDR2 FQNEAQ (reference sequence). For the CDR3, the DNA is TGTGCCAGCAGCTTAGACAGGGCGTCCTACGAGCAGTACTTC. This encodes CASSLDRASYEQYF.

In its sample, this clone was seen once. The chain recombines TRBV28 with TRBJ1-2; 7 positions match TRBD1. Germline values: CDR1 MDHEN, CDR2 SYDVKM. The CDR3 has 15 residues. The junction had 10 bases not matched to a gene; V was cut back by 5 bases and J by 4 bases. The CDR3 DNA sequence: TGTGCCAGCAGTACATACAGGGGCGAGAGCTATGGCTACACCTTC. Translating gives CASSTYRGESYGYTF.

The gene calls are TRBV5-1 and TRBJ2-7; the match to TRBD1 covers 9 bases. Trimming took 2 bases from V and 4 from J; bases not matched to a gene: 7. CDR1 and CDR2 from the germline V gene are SGHRS and YFSETQ. The CDR3 contains 15 residues. This CDR3 reads CASSLYPGQGYEQYF. The CDR3 DNA sequence: TGCGCCAGCAGCTTATATCCGGGACAGGGTTACGAGCAGTACTTC.

The gene calls are TRBV24-1 and TRBJ2-2, with D possibly TRBD1 on 6 matching bases. V was clipped by 10 bases and J by 4 bases, with 18 bases between them. The CDR3 is 15 residues long. Germline loops: CDR1 KGHDR, CDR2 SFDVKD. CDR3 amino acids: CATETTGPSTGELFF. The DNA for the CDR3 is TGTGCCACAGAAACTACAGGGCCCTCCACCGGGGAGCTGTTTTTT.

This clone was detected only once. This chain uses TRBV7-8 with TRBJ1-5; a possible D gene is TRBD1 (6 bases). V was shortened by 1 base and J by 2 bases, with 12 bases between the two germline ends. The germline V gene encodes CDR1 SGHVS and CDR2 FQNEAQ. The CDR3 loop spans 16 amino acids. DNA of the CDR3: TGTGCCAGCAGCTTAGTTGCTGGGGGCGGCAATCAGCCCCAGCATTTT. Protein: CASSLVAGGGNQPQHF.

The chain has TRBV7-8 and TRBJ2-5; 10 nucleotides match TRBD2. The V gene's germline CDR1 is SGHVS and CDR2 FQNEAQ. Trimming took 4 bases from V and 2 from J; bases not matched to a gene: 7. The CDR3 runs 16 residues. The CDR3, as DNA: TGTGCCAGCAGCTCCTGGACTAGCGGAGAACAAGAGACCCAGTACTTC. It is translated as CASSSWTSGEQETQYF.

The CDR3 region has the DNA TGTGCCAGCAGCAGCGGGGGGATCTACAATGAGCAGTTCTTC. Amino acids: CASSSGGIYNEQFF. The V call is TRBV7-2, the J call TRBJ2-1; 9 bases align to TRBD2. J was trimmed by 3 bases and V by 5 bases; bases with no gene match: 2. The CDR3 totals 14 residues. Germline CDR1 reads SGHTA; CDR2 reads FQGNSA.

The chain has TRBV3-1 (or the pseudogene TRBV3-2) and TRBJ1-1; unclear D gene. The germline V and J ends were trimmed by 0 bases and 1 base, with 6 bases remaining between them. This CDR3 has 14 residues. Germline CDR1 reads LGHDT; CDR2 reads YNNKEL (reference sequence). DNA of the CDR3: TGTGCCAGCAGCCAAGATGTCCAGAACACTGAAGCTTTCTTT. Translation: CASSQDVQNTEAFF.

The chain combines TRBV15 with TRBJ1-6, with D perhaps matching TRBD1 (5 bases). The CDR3 covers 14 residues. Germline CDR1 reads LNHNV; CDR2 reads YYDKDF (reference sequence). V was trimmed by 3 bases and J by 7 bases, leaving 10 bases between them. CDR3 DNA: TGTGCCACCAGCAGTGTCTCAGGGAATTCACCCCTCCACTTT. Translated, it gives CATSSVSGNSPLHF.

This chain connects TRBV12-5 to TRBJ1-2, with D possibly matching TRBD1 (5 bases). This CDR3 contains 20 residues. V was clipped by 2 bases and J by 0 bases, with 25 bases between them. The V gene's germline CDR1 is LGHNT and CDR2 FRNRAP. The CDR3 spells CASGLSPGGSPMHANYGYTF. Here the CDR3 DNA reads TGTGCTAGTGGTTTGTCCCCCGGGGGATCTCCTATGCACGCTAACTATGGCTACACCTTC.